The present T cell receptor beta chain was sequenced within a study of radiotherapy plus CTLA-4 blockade in lung cancer. TCRdb's table, derived via immunoSEQ multiplex PCR, lists solely in-frame clones and lacks some. The repertoire includes approximately 82,000 clones, about four fifths of them detected once, and roughly 15% sits in the top ten. CDR1 and CDR2 from the germline V gene are MNHEY and SVGAGI. This CDR3 is 13 amino acids long. Trimming cost V 6 bases and J 7 bases, with 13 bases left between them. The sequence derives from a human donor with non-small cell lung cancer that progressed on radiotherapy plus ipilimumab. The starting material was peripheral blood, obtained from a patient treated with radiotherapy plus ipilimumab. The rearrangement links TRBV6-5 to TRBJ1-5; a possible D gene is TRBD1 (5 bases). The CDR3 sequence is CASRAGPGQPQHF. In DNA, the CDR3 is TGTGCCAGCAGGGCAGGGCCCGGGCAGCCCCAGCATTTT.